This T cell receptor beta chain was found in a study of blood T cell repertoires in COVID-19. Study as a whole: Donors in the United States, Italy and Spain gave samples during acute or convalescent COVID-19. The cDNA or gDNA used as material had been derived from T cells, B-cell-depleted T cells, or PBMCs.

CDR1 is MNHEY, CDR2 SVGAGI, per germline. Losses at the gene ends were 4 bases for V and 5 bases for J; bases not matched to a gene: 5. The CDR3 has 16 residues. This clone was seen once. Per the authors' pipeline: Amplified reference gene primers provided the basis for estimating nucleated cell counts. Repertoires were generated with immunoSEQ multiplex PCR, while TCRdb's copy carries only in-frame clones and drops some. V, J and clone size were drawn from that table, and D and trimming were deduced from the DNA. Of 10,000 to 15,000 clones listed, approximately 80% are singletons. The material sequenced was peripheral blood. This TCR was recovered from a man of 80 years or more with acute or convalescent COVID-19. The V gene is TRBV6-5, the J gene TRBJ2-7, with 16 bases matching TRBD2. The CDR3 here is CASSSPGLAGGNEQYF. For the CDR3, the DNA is TGTGCCAGCAGTTCTCCGGGACTAGCGGGGGGGAACGAGCAGTACTTC.